These 17 T cell receptor beta chains share one sample of origin, sequenced in a study of cytomegalovirus exposure and HLA in healthy donors. PCR used 60 Vbeta primers and 13 Jbeta primers. Profiling relied on immunoSEQ multiplex PCR, and the TCRdb table lists in-frame clones only, not all of them. The data hold some 100,000 clones, with 81% observed a single time. The sample consisted of PBMCs. The receptor source for this set is a woman younger than 45 in good health and CMV-seronegative.

The rearrangement joins TRBV27 to TRBJ2-1; 9 nucleotides align to TRBD1. CDR3 length: 18 amino acids. From germline, CDR1 is MNHEY and CDR2 SMNVEV (reference sequence). With V trimmed by 0 bases and J by 4 bases, 10 bases remained unmatched. CDR3 nucleotides: TGTGCCAGCAGTTTATCGGCGGACAGGGGAAATGAGTACAATGAGCAGTTCTTC. It encodes CASSLSADRGNEYNEQFF.

This chain joins TRBV27 and TRBJ2-6, with 8 bases aligning to TRBD2. The CDR3 covers 15 residues. CDR1 is MNHEY and CDR2 is SMNVEV in the germline V gene (reference sequence). J was trimmed by 4 bases and V by 3 bases; bases with no gene match: 2. For the CDR3, the DNA is TGTGCCAGCAGTTTCGGGGGGGTAGGGGCCAACGTCCTGACTTTC. It codes for CASSFGGVGANVLTF.

V and J are TRBV11-2 and TRBJ1-5; 7 nucleotides agree with TRBD1. The CDR3 extends over 14 amino acids. V trimming: 3 bases; J trimming: 6 bases; junction bases outside the gene matches: 5. The V gene's germline CDR1 is SGHAT and CDR2 FQNNGV. CDR3 residues: CASSFTGDGQPQHF. The CDR3 DNA reads as TGTGCCAGCAGCTTCACAGGGGATGGTCAGCCCCAGCATTTT.

The chain recombines TRBV28 with TRBJ2-7, with TRBD2 identical over 12 bases. Germline loops: CDR1 MDHEN, CDR2 SYDVKM. V trimming: 5 bases; J trimming: 2 bases; junction bases outside the gene matches: 4. The CDR3 is made up of 15 amino acids. The CDR3 spells CASSQLAGGPYEQYF. The CDR3 DNA sequence: TGTGCCAGCAGTCAACTAGCGGGAGGACCCTACGAGCAGTACTTC.

This chain uses TRBV11-2 with TRBJ2-1; D may be TRBD1 (6 bases). CDR1 and CDR2 (germline): SGHAT, FQNNGV. V was clipped by 2 bases and J by 7 bases, with 15 bases between them. The length of the CDR3 is 15 residues. CDR3 DNA sequence: TGTGCCAGCAGCTTATTTAGGACAGAAGGAAATGAGCAGTTCTTC. It encodes CASSLFRTEGNEQFF.

The rearrangement links TRBV5-4 to TRBJ2-7; D may be TRBD2 (5 bases). CDR1 and CDR2 (germline): SGHNT, YYREEE (reference sequence). The CDR3 is 14 residues long. Trimming took 4 bases from V and 2 from J, leaving 13 bases between them. As DNA, the CDR3 is TGTGCCAGCAGCCCCCCCGGGAAGCCCTACGAGCAGTACTTC. Protein product: CASSPPGKPYEQYF.

The V call is TRBV6-1, the J call TRBJ2-1, with 13 nucleotides matching TRBD2. Germline CDR1 and CDR2: MNHNS and SASEGT. This CDR3 contains 16 residues. The ends lost 4 bases at V and 10 bases at J; junction bases unmatched: 10. The CDR3 here is CASSAPGLAGPREQFF. DNA for the CDR3: TGTGCCAGCAGTGCTCCGGGACTAGCGGGGCCTAGGGAGCAGTTCTTC.

In the case of this clone: A junction end diverges from the germline sequence, so it may reflect a read error. This sequence joins TRBV7-9 and TRBJ1-3, with D possibly matching TRBD1 (5 bases). Germline V gives CDR1 SEHNR, CDR2 FQNEAQ (reference sequence). The CDR3 length is 14 residues. DNA for the CDR3: TGTTCCAGCAGCCGTGGGACTGATGGAAACACCATATATTTT. Encoded protein: CSSSRGTDGNTIYF.

The count of this clone is one. The rearrangement links TRBV7-2 to TRBJ2-5, with TRBD2 as a possible D gene (6 bases). This CDR3 is built from 15 residues. The V gene lost 0 bases and the J gene lost 4 bases, with 12 bases spanning the gap. The germline V gene encodes CDR1 SGHTA and CDR2 FQGNSA. CDR3 region: CASSLAGSRGETQYF. The CDR3 nucleotides read TGTGCCAGCAGCTTAGCCGGATCGCGGGGAGAGACCCAGTACTTC. The variable domain in full, completed from reference TRBV7-2 and TRBJ2-5, reads GAGVSQSPSNKVTEKGKDVELRCDPISGHTALYWYRQSLGQGLEFLIYFQGNSAPDKSGLPSDRFSAERTGGSVSTLTIQRTQQEDSAVYLCASSLAGSRGETQYFGPGTRLLVL.

The chain has TRBV29-1 and TRBJ2-1; 8 bases map to TRBD2. This CDR3 region has 12 residues. V lost 6 bases and J lost 7; bases outside the gene matches: 5. Germline CDR1 SQVTM, CDR2 ANQGSEA. CDR3 residues: CSVGTSGNEQFF. As DNA, the CDR3 is TGCAGCGTGGGGACTAGTGGGAATGAGCAGTTCTTC.

J is TRBJ2-3 and V is TRBV11-3; perhaps TRBD1 as D (6 bases). The V and J ends lost 0 bases and 8 bases respectively, with 12 bases between them. There are 14 residues in the CDR3. Looked up from germline, CDR1 is SGHNT and CDR2 is YENEEA. CDR3: CASSLDRVGATQYF. The CDR3 DNA reads TGTGCCAGCAGCTTAGATCGTGTGGGGGCTACGCAGTATTTT.

Points on this clone: Relative to the germline gene, one junction end is altered; a read error may explain this. J is TRBJ2-5 and V is TRBV7-7; D gene ambiguous. CDR3 length: 15 residues. Germline assignment: CDR1 SSHAT and CDR2 FNYEAQ (reference sequence). DNA of the CDR3: TGTGCTAGCAGCCAAAATTTAGACATACAAGAGACCCAGTACTTC. This sequence encodes CASSQNLDIQETQYF. Together with reference TRBV7-7 and TRBJ2-5, the CDR3 gives the full variable domain: GAGVSQSPRYKVTKRGQDVTLRCDPISSHATLYWYQQALGQGPEFLTYFNYEAQPDKSGLPSDRFSAERPEGSISTLTIQRTEQRDSAMYRCASSQNLDIQETQYFGPGTRLLVL.

V usage is TRBV7-8 and J usage is TRBJ2-5; 12 nucleotides agree with TRBD2. The germline CDR1 and CDR2 sequences are SGHVS and FQNEAQ. V gave up 6 bases and J gave up 4 bases; unmatched junction bases: 3. The CDR3 runs 14 residues. CDR3 sequence (DNA): TGTGCCAGCAGTTCACTAGCGGGAGGAGAGACCCAGTACTTC. Translated: CASSSLAGGETQYF.

This clone was counted between two and nine times. This chain connects TRBV5-5 to TRBJ1-1; D ambiguous. Trimming removed 4 bases from V and 6 bases from J, with 7 bases in between. This CDR3 comprises 11 residues. Looked up from germline, CDR1 is SGHKS and CDR2 is YYEKEE (reference sequence). CDR3 sequence (DNA): TGTGCCAGCAGCCAGGTGGCTGAAGCTTTCTTT. Translating gives CASSQVAEAFF. Based on the CDR3 plus reference TRBV5-5 and TRBJ1-1, the full variable domain is DAGVTQSPTHLIKTRGQQVTLRCSPISGHKSVSWYQQVLGQGPQFIFQYYEKEERGRGNFPDRFSARQFPNYSSELNVNALLLGDSALYLCASSQVAEAFFGQGTRLTVV.

This clone appeared a few times. This chain links TRBV7-9 with TRBJ2-7, with D perhaps TRBD1 (6 bases). Germline CDR1 SEHNR, CDR2 FQNEAQ (reference sequence). The V gene lost 3 bases and the J gene lost 3 bases, with 9 bases spanning the gap. The CDR3 sequence is 13 residues long. DNA for the CDR3: TGTGCCAGCAGCTTTCAGGGGCGCTACGAGCAGTACTTC. Its protein is CASSFQGRYEQYF. Looking up the rest from reference TRBV7-9 and TRBJ2-7 gives the full variable domain: DTGVSQNPRHKITKRGQNVTFRCDPISEHNRLYWYRQTLGQGPEFLTYFQNEAQLEKSRLLSDRFSAERPKGSFSTLEIQRTEQGDSAMYLCASSFQGRYEQYFGPGTRLTVT.

This chain uses TRBV7-9 with TRBJ2-1; 11 bases agree with TRBD2. Germline trimming cut 0 bases from V and 8 bases from J; bases unmatched to any gene: 6. The CDR3 extends over 16 amino acids. Germline V gene data show CDR1 as SEHNR and CDR2 as FQNEAQ (reference sequence). The CDR3 region is CASSLAGTSGSDEQFF. For the CDR3, the DNA is TGTGCCAGCAGCTTAGCAGGAACTAGCGGGAGTGATGAGCAGTTCTTC.

This chain links TRBV11-2 with TRBJ2-6; 13 bases map to TRBD2. Trimming cost V 5 bases and J 0 bases; bases outside gene matches: 4. This CDR3 is 18 amino acids long. CDR1 and CDR2 (germline): SGHAT, FQNNGV. The CDR3 nucleotides are TGTGCCAGCAGCCGACGGACTAGCGGGGGCTCTGGGGCCAACGTCCTGACTTTC. Protein product: CASSRRTSGGSGANVLTF.